Shown below are 21 T cell receptor beta chains from a single sample sequenced in a study of cytomegalovirus exposure and HLA in healthy donors. PCR employed 60 Vbeta and 13 Jbeta primers. Repertoires were generated with immunoSEQ multiplex PCR, while TCRdb's copy carries only in-frame clones and drops some. This sample has some 150,000 clones, with about 9.2% found just once. Sample: PBMCs. These receptors were obtained from a woman aged 40 to 49 in good health and CMV-seropositive.

This clone was observed a handful of times. The chain carries TRBV14 and TRBJ1-5, with TRBD1 as a possible D gene (6 bases). The germline V gene encodes CDR1 SGHDN and CDR2 FVKESK. The ends were cut back, 1 base at V and 5 bases at J, with 15 bases in the middle. The CDR3 length is 16 residues. CDR3 amino acids: CASSQVGTGKDQPQHF. The CDR3 nucleotides read TGTGCCAGCAGCCAAGTGGGAACAGGGAAAGATCAGCCCCAGCATTTT. The full variable domain, in which reference TRBV14 and TRBJ1-5 provide the parts outside the CDR3, is EAGVTQFPSHSVIEKGQTVTLRCDPISGHDNLYWYRRVMGKEIKFLLHFVKESKQDESGMPNNRFLAERTGGTYSTLKVQPAELEDSGVYFCASSQVGTGKDQPQHFGDGTRLSIL.

This clone was observed a handful of times. The chain combines TRBV5-4 with TRBJ1-2, with D perhaps TRBD1 (6 bases). Germline V gene lookup returns CDR1 SGHNT and CDR2 YYREEE (reference sequence). Trimming left V 0 bases short and J 2 bases short, with 11 bases between. This CDR3 has 15 amino acids. CDR3 DNA: TGTGCCAGCAGCTTGGCGGGGGGCCAAAACTATGGCTACACCTTC. Translated, it gives CASSLAGGQNYGYTF.

The DNA of the CDR3 is TGCGCCAGCAGCCCTAACCTCGAGCTGTTTTTT. Protein: CASSPNLELFF. This chain connects TRBV10-2 to TRBJ2-2; D ambiguous. Looked up from germline, CDR1 is WSHSY and CDR2 is SAAADI. Trimming stripped 6 bases from V and 11 bases from J, with 10 bases between. The CDR3 spans 11 residues.

Only a few counts were recorded for this clone. The chain links TRBV2 to TRBJ1-2; D unclear. V was cut by 2 bases and J by 4 bases, with 14 bases left in between. The germline CDR1 and CDR2 sequences are SNHLY and FYNNEI. The CDR3 length is 15 residues. The CDR3 sequence: CASSELQAPVYGYTF. As DNA, the CDR3 is TGTGCCAGCAGTGAATTGCAGGCTCCCGTCTATGGCTACACCTTC.

CDR3 sequence reads: CASSPLGGNTEAFF. The CDR3, as DNA: TGTGCCAGCTCACCATTGGGAGGAAACACTGAAGCTTTCTTT. V and J are TRBV18 and TRBJ1-1; D not resolved. The V end lost 2 bases, the J end lost 2 bases, and 9 bases lay between the germline ends. This CDR3 region has 14 residues. Germline values: CDR1 KGHSH, CDR2 LQKENI.

This clone was counted only a few times. The genes are TRBV19 and TRBJ2-3, with TRBD1 matching over 9 bases. This CDR3 is 15 amino acids long. Germline CDR1 reads LNHDA; CDR2 reads SQIVND (reference sequence). The ends lost 7 bases at V and 6 bases at J; junction bases unmatched: 11. The chain's CDR3 is CASNQQGALSDTQYF. The CDR3 nucleotides read TGTGCCAGTAACCAACAGGGGGCATTATCCGATACGCAGTATTTT.

This clone was seen only a few times. V usage is TRBV2 and J usage is TRBJ1-4; 10 nucleotides agree with TRBD1. This CDR3 spans 16 amino acids. V dropped 4 bases and J dropped 2; count of bases not matched to a gene: 4. The germline V gene encodes CDR1 SNHLY and CDR2 FYNNEI. For the CDR3, the DNA is TGTGCCAGCAGTGGACAGGGGGCCAGGACTAATGAAAAACTGTTTTTT. This codes for CASSGQGARTNEKLFF.

J is TRBJ2-1 and V is TRBV5-6; 10 bases fit TRBD1. CDR3 length equals 15 residues. Germline CDR1 SGHDT, CDR2 YYEEEE. Trimming took 5 bases from V and 7 from J; bases not matched to a gene: 9. The CDR3 sequence: CASSPGTGVVNEQFF. CDR3 nucleotide sequence: TGTGCCAGCAGTCCCGGGACAGGGGTTGTGAATGAGCAGTTCTTC.

The J gene is TRBJ2-7, the V gene TRBV7-5; TRBD2, the table's D call, lacks a check against the DNA. TRBV7-5 is an annotated pseudogene. The CDR3 consists of 13 residues. The CDR3 here is CVRSLAKTGEQYF. The CDR3 bases are TGTGTCAGAAGCTTAGCGAAGACGGGGGAGCAGTACTTC.

The rearrangement uses TRBV4-1 and TRBJ1-1; D is possibly TRBD1 (6 bases). Deletions cut 0 bases from V and 5 bases from J, with 13 bases between. The CDR3 loop spans 15 amino acids. Germline values: CDR1 MGHRA, CDR2 YSYEKL. The CDR3 DNA reads as TGCGCCAGCAGCCAAGAAGGGGGTATTAGGACTGAAGCTTTCTTT. It is translated as CASSQEGGIRTEAFF.

The chain couples TRBV7-2 to TRBJ2-3; possibly TRBD1 for D (6 bases). The CDR3 runs 14 residues. Between the trimmed V and J ends, which lost 5 bases and 2 bases, there was a span of 11 bases. Per the germline V gene, CDR1 is SGHTA and CDR2 is FQGNSA. CDR3 amino acids: CASSPNRATDTQYF. In nucleotides, the CDR3 is TGTGCCAGCAGCCCTAACAGGGCCACAGATACGCAGTATTTT.

The V and J genes are TRBV6-1 and TRBJ1-2; 7 bases fit TRBD1. The CDR3 length is 13 residues. Germline CDR1 MNHNS, CDR2 SASEGT. CDR3 loop: CASGTVLNYGYTF. The CDR3 coding sequence is TGTGCTTCCGGGACAGTCCTTAACTATGGCTACACCTTC.

The table lists this clone with a few counts. The chain carries TRBV7-2 and TRBJ2-4, with no clear D. This CDR3 comprises 13 residues. Germline V gene data show CDR1 as SGHTA and CDR2 as FQGNSA. V lost 1 base and J lost 8, with 9 bases in between. Here the CDR3 reads CASSLDRRDIQYF. CDR3 DNA: TGTGCCAGCAGCTTAGACCGAAGAGACATTCAGTACTTC.

The genes are TRBV5-1 and TRBJ2-5, with D tentatively TRBD1 (6 bases). CDR1 SGHRS and CDR2 YFSETQ come from the germline V gene. The CDR3 spans 14 residues. Trimming removed 4 bases from V and 2 bases from J, with 12 bases in between. The CDR3 loop is CASSTDSPQETQYF. The DNA of the CDR3 is TGCGCCAGCAGCACGGACAGTCCGCAAGAGACCCAGTACTTC.

This clone was recorded a few times. The gene calls are TRBV5-6 and TRBJ1-4; weak D call: TRBD1 (5 bases). Trimming took 1 base from V and 6 from J, leaving 13 bases between them. Germline CDR1 reads SGHDT; CDR2 reads YYEEEE. The CDR3 runs to 15 residues. CDR3 nucleotide sequence: TGTGCCAGCAGCTTGCTCGGGGGGTCGGATGAAAAACTGTTTTTT. Protein sequence: CASSLLGGSDEKLFF.

V is TRBV5-1 and J is TRBJ2-2; D ambiguous. This CDR3 is 15 amino acids long. Germline V lookup: CDR1 SGHRS, CDR2 YFSETQ. V was trimmed by 0 bases and J by 2 bases, leaving 8 bases between them. CDR3 protein: CASSLAAGNTGELFF. The CDR3 DNA reads TGCGCCAGCAGCTTGGCGGCAGGTAACACCGGGGAGCTGTTTTTT.

This clone was seen only a few times. This chain joins TRBV11-2 and TRBJ1-4, with D unclear. Trimming removed 4 bases from V and 5 bases from J, with 5 bases in between. Germline-derived CDR1 and CDR2 are SGHAT and FQNNGV. The CDR3 has 12 amino acids. The CDR3 spells CASSSYNEKLFF. Written as DNA, the CDR3 is TGTGCCAGCAGCTCCTACAATGAAAAACTGTTTTTT.

With regard to this clone: The sample carries other DNA sequences with the same CDR3. The gene calls are TRBV5-1 and TRBJ2-7; 7 nucleotides agree with TRBD1. V shed 2 bases and J 4 bases; nucleotides not matched to a gene: 3. Germline loops: CDR1 SGHRS, CDR2 YFSETQ. This CDR3 spans 13 amino acids. The CDR3 sequence is CASSFGTAYEQYF. The CDR3 nucleotides read TGCGCCAGCAGCTTTGGGACAGCTTACGAGCAGTACTTC.

There are a few counts of this clone. The V and J genes are TRBV9 and TRBJ2-3; no reliable D call. This CDR3 has 13 amino acids. Germline values: CDR1 SGDLS, CDR2 YYNGEE. V lost 2 bases, J lost 6 bases, and 10 bases lay in between. The CDR3 spells CASSVESEDTQYF. The CDR3 bases are TGTGCCAGCAGCGTGGAATCGGAGGATACGCAGTATTTT.

V and J are TRBV5-1 and TRBJ2-3; D perhaps matches TRBD1 (6 bases). The CDR3 runs to 18 residues. In germline, CDR1 is SGHRS, CDR2 YFSETQ. The germline V and J ends were trimmed by 0 bases and 3 bases, with 20 bases remaining between them. The CDR3 sequence: CASSLAFRSGVITDTQYF. The CDR3 coding sequence is TGCGCCAGCAGCTTGGCCTTCCGGTCAGGGGTAATAACAGATACGCAGTATTTT.

The chain employs TRBV2 and TRBJ1-2; 7 nucleotides agree with TRBD1. Germline lookup yields CDR1 SNHLY and CDR2 FYNNEI. Trimming at V came to 6 bases and at J to 2 bases, leaving 3 bases not matched to a gene. The CDR3 is 13 residues long. The CDR3 DNA is TGTGCCAGCAGCTTACAGGGGAACTATGGCTACACCTTC. It yields the protein CASSLQGNYGYTF.